Reported below is one T cell receptor (beta chain). Its antigen is not known. The data are from a study of cytomegalovirus exposure and HLA in healthy donors. Whole-study findings and limits: In a later analysis, an Asian-associated ancestry cluster reportedly showed fewer N-insertions than the roughly 710-donor mean.

13 Jbeta primers and 60 Vbeta primers were used for the PCR. Profiling relied on immunoSEQ multiplex PCR, and the TCRdb table lists in-frame clones only, not all of them. The top ten hold 2.5% to 3% of the sample, which has 50,000 to 60,000 clones, 60% to 80% seen once. The CDR3 runs 13 residues. CDR1 and CDR2 from the germline V gene are GTSNPN and SVGIG (reference sequence). Trimming stripped 0 bases from V and 6 bases from J, with 11 bases between. The sequence derives from a woman in her 40s in good health and CMV-seropositive. This chain links TRBV30 with TRBJ1-1; D is perhaps TRBD1 (6 bases). Material: PBMCs. This CDR3 is CAWSVTGSPEAFF. The DNA of the CDR3 is TGTGCCTGGAGTGTCACAGGGAGCCCTGAAGCTTTCTTT.